The clone carrying this TCR beta chain was counted a few times. Its antigen is unidentified. The sample is drawn from a study of response to subunit inactivated influenza vaccine. General study findings and limits: The authors offered the suggestion that each seasonal influenza vaccination recruits few new T cells.

TCRdb re-derived calls from the RT-PCR reads in MiXCR, one entry per CDR3 protein. The repertoire consists of some 800,000 distinct CDR3 sequences, with around 20% occurring once and the leading ten covering approximately 10%. The germline V gene has CDR1 MNHNY and CDR2 SVGAGI (reference sequence). V was shortened by 0 bases and J by 7 bases, with 7 bases between the two germline ends. This CDR3 is 13 amino acids long. J is TRBJ2-1 and V is TRBV6-6; D ambiguous. The source is a man in his forties or fifties who received an inactivated influenza vaccine. The source was PBMCs from blood, collected roughly 5 days after vaccination. The CDR3 sequence is CASSYSSQNEQFF. The DNA for the CDR3 is TGTGCCAGCAGTTACTCTTCTCAAAATGAGCAGTTCTTC.